This T cell receptor beta chain emerged from a study of liver allograft versus peripheral blood T cells. Overall study context: Peripheral blood of the recipients supplied T cell receptor repertoires that were compared with those in transplanted livers.

The CDR3 consists of 15 residues. Unmatched junction bases numbered 7, after V lost 5 bases and J lost 0 bases. Germline V CDR1 and CDR2: MDHEN, SYDVKM. TCRdb reprocessed the reads via MiXCR and lists one record per CDR3 protein. Among about 6,600 distinct CDR3 sequences listed, around a sixth were seen once. Remarks on this clonotype: The target antigen is unknown.

General observations from the study: Within liver allografts, T cell receptor repertoires were reportedly different from those in peripheral blood.

The chain carries TRBV28 and TRBJ2-7; TRBD1 matches 7 bases. This TCR was sampled from a human patient who had a liver transplant. Part of the T cell pool may stem from the graft donor. DNA for the CDR3: TGTGCCAGCAGTCCCCCGGGACAGCTCTCCTACGAGCAGTACTTC. It translates to CASSPPGQLSYEQYF.